Below are 18 T cell receptor beta chains sequenced from a single sample in a study of blood T cell repertoires in COVID-19. Only in-frame clones appear in the TCRdb table, and some are missing; sequencing was by immunoSEQ multiplex PCR. Of a few hundred thousand clones in the sample, roughly 89% were seen once. The sequenced sample consisted of PBMCs or T cells enriched from blood (not recorded which). The receptors originated from a young woman who had recovered from COVID-19.

This chain connects TRBV10-3 to TRBJ2-5; the D gene is possibly TRBD2 (6 bases). The germline V and J ends were trimmed by 6 bases and 4 bases, with 18 bases remaining between them. CDR1 is ENHRY and CDR2 is SYGVKD in the germline V gene. The length of the CDR3 is 15 residues. CDR3 DNA sequence: TGTGCCATCAGGGGAGGCTCTCCGCAGCCAGAGACCCAGTACTTC. This sequence encodes CAIRGGSPQPETQYF.

This clone was counted a single time. The J gene is TRBJ1-2, the V gene TRBV6-2 or TRBV6-3; 7 nucleotides align to TRBD1. CDR3 size: 15 residues. Germline CDR1 reads MNHEY; CDR2 reads SVGEGT. V lost 5 bases and J lost 1; bases outside the gene matches: 7. CDR3 in DNA: TGTGCCAGCAGTGCAACCGGGACAGTTAACTATGGCTACACCTTC. Translating it yields CASSATGTVNYGYTF.

The chain uses TRBV19 and TRBJ1-1, with 7 bases identical to TRBD1. The junction had 6 bases not matched to a gene; V was cut back by 0 bases and J by 5 bases. The V gene's germline CDR1 is LNHDA and CDR2 SQIVND (reference sequence). The CDR3 has 15 amino acids. Written as DNA, the CDR3 is TGTGCCAGTAGTATAGAAGGGACAGCTTTTACTGAAGCTTTCTTT. Residues: CASSIEGTAFTEAFF.

The rearrangement uses TRBV6-2 or TRBV6-3 and TRBJ1-1; possible D gene TRBD1, 6 bases. The CDR3 is made up of 21 amino acids. Per the germline V gene, CDR1 is MNHEY and CDR2 is SVGEGT. Trimming removed 4 bases at V and 0 bases at J, with 30 bases between. CDR3 coding DNA: TGTGCCAGCAGTTCCCCCCTAAAGGCAGGGGAAGGGGGTCTTTTGAACACTGAAGCTTTCTTT. Translation gives CASSSPLKAGEGGLLNTEAFF.

The chain links TRBV7-9 to TRBJ2-7; D might be TRBD1 (6 bases). Germline loops: CDR1 SEHNR, CDR2 FQNEAQ (reference sequence). Trimming removed 4 bases from V and 2 bases from J, with 12 bases in between. CDR3 length equals 14 residues. The CDR3 loop is CASSSRDNAYEQYF. For the CDR3, the DNA is TGTGCCAGCAGCTCCCGGGACAACGCCTACGAGCAGTACTTC.

This clone was found once. This chain links TRBV3-1 (or the pseudogene TRBV3-2) with TRBJ2-1; 8 bases are a match to TRBD1. Per germline, CDR1 LGHDT and CDR2 YNNKEL (reference sequence). CDR3 length: 17 residues. The J segment lost 0 bases and the V segment lost 0 bases, leaving 4 bases of the junction unmatched. The CDR3 here is CASSQDLQGASYNEQFF. As DNA, the CDR3 is TGTGCCAGCAGCCAAGATCTTCAGGGGGCCTCCTACAATGAGCAGTTCTTC.

V and J are TRBV25-1 and TRBJ2-7; a possible D gene is TRBD2 (6 bases). Between the trimmed V and J ends, which lost 4 bases and 9 bases, there was a span of 22 bases. Germline CDR1 and CDR2: MGHDK and SYGVNS. The length of the CDR3 is 15 residues. The CDR3 is CASSGPPEGPAGQYF. CDR3 nucleotides: TGTGCCAGCAGTGGCCCTCCGGAGGGACCCGCCGGGCAGTACTTC.

The genes are TRBV7-2 and TRBJ2-7; no firm D call. V lost 0 bases, J lost 2 bases, and 11 bases lay in between. Germline-derived CDR1 and CDR2 are SGHTA and FQGNSA. This CDR3 is built from 15 residues. The DNA of the CDR3 is TGTGCCAGCAGCTTAGCGGGCGTGCGTACCTACGAGCAGTACTTC. Translated: CASSLAGVRTYEQYF.

The rearrangement links TRBV15 to TRBJ1-1; the match to TRBD1 covers 9 bases. The CDR3 consists of 15 residues. The germline V gene encodes CDR1 LNHNV and CDR2 YYDKDF (reference sequence). The ends lost 2 bases at V and 1 base at J; junction bases unmatched: 2. Here the CDR3 reads CATSRSGQGNTEAFF. DNA for the CDR3: TGTGCCACCAGCAGATCGGGACAGGGGAACACTGAAGCTTTCTTT.

The rearrangement uses TRBV10-2 and TRBJ2-1; weak D call: TRBD2 (5 bases). The germline V gene has CDR1 WSHSY and CDR2 SAAADI. Between the trimmed V and J ends, which lost 3 bases and 14 bases, there was a span of 11 bases. The CDR3 sequence is 11 residues long. Here the CDR3 DNA reads TGCGCCAGCAGTGAAGGAGGAGCTGAGTTCTTC. It encodes CASSEGGAEFF.

This chain joins TRBV30 and TRBJ2-2; perhaps TRBD1 as D (5 bases). Germline V gene data show CDR1 as GTSNPN and CDR2 as SVGIG (reference sequence). The CDR3 runs 17 residues. V lost 0 bases and J 4 bases, leaving 18 bases between the germline ends. The CDR3 DNA reads as TGTGCCTGGAGTGTACTTTCGACAGTTCCGGGCACCGGGGAGCTGTTTTTT. Its translation is CAWSVLSTVPGTGELFF.

Here the CDR3 reads CASNEAGGLTGELFF. The CDR3 DNA follows: TGTGCCAGCAACGAGGCAGGGGGTCTCACCGGGGAGCTGTTTTTT. V and J are TRBV6-6 and TRBJ2-2; 7 nucleotides match TRBD1. V was clipped by 7 bases and J by 4 bases; unmatched bases: 9. Germline lookup yields CDR1 MNHNY and CDR2 SVGAGI (reference sequence). This CDR3 has 15 residues.

The chain recombines TRBV4-1 with TRBJ1-2; D is perhaps TRBD1 (5 bases). V was trimmed by 1 base and J by 0 bases, leaving 12 bases between them. This CDR3 has 16 residues. CDR1 and CDR2 from the germline V gene are MGHRA and YSYEKL. The CDR3 region is CASSQAGDRANYGYTF. The CDR3 DNA reads TGCGCCAGCAGCCAAGCCGGAGACAGAGCTAACTATGGCTACACCTTC.

This chain connects TRBV29-1 to TRBJ2-1; TRBD2 matches 10 bases. V was pared by 6 bases and J by 4 bases, with 6 bases of the junction left unmatched. Germline V gene lookup returns CDR1 SQVTM and CDR2 ANQGSEA. The CDR3 is made up of 14 amino acids. The CDR3 protein is CSVPGTSEYNEQFF. Here the CDR3 DNA reads TGCAGCGTCCCCGGGACTAGCGAGTACAATGAGCAGTTCTTC.

This sequence joins TRBV6-6 and TRBJ1-5; 7 bases agree with TRBD1. Unmatched junction bases numbered 4, after V lost 2 bases and J lost 3 bases. The CDR3 length is 15 residues. Germline CDR1 reads MNHNY; CDR2 reads SVGAGI (reference sequence). The CDR3 region has the DNA TGTGCCAGCAGTTACGGACAGGCCTACAATCAGCCCCAGCATTTT. It yields the protein CASSYGQAYNQPQHF.

V is TRBV29-1 and J is TRBJ2-3; 7 bases map to TRBD1. The germline V gene encodes CDR1 SQVTM and CDR2 ANQGSEA. The V gene end was trimmed by 6 bases and the J gene end by 0 bases; junction bases not matched to a gene: 9. The CDR3 totals 15 residues. The CDR3 region has the DNA TGCAGCGTCAACTCAGGGGGTCGAAGCACAGATACGCAGTATTTT. Translating it yields CSVNSGGRSTDTQYF.

As to this clone: The same CDR3 is also encoded by other DNA sequences in this sample. This chain joins TRBV9 and TRBJ2-3; D perhaps matches TRBD1 (5 bases). This CDR3 spans 12 amino acids. The germline gives CDR1 SGDLS, CDR2 YYNGEE. The V gene lost 3 bases and the J gene lost 5 bases, with 7 bases spanning the gap. The CDR3 sequence is CASSGGGDTQYF. In DNA, the CDR3 is TGTGCCAGCAGCGGGGGCGGAGATACGCAGTATTTT.

J is TRBJ1-5 and V is TRBV4-3; possibly TRBD1 for D (6 bases). The germline gives CDR1 LGHNA, CDR2 YSLEER. Trimming left V 2 bases short and J 5 bases short, with 13 bases between. The length of the CDR3 is 15 residues. CDR3 amino acids: CASSQNGQLDQPQHF. The CDR3 DNA reads TGCGCCAGCAGCCAAAACGGACAGTTAGATCAGCCCCAGCATTTT.